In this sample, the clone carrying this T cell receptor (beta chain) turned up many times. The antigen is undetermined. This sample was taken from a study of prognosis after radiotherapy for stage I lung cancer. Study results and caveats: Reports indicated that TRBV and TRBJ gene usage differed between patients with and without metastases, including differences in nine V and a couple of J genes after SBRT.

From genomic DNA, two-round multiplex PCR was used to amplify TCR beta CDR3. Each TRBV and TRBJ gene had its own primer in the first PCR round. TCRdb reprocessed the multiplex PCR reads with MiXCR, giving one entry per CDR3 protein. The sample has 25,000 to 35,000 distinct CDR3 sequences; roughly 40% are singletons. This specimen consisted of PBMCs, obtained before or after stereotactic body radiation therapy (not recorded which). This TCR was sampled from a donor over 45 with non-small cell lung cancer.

This CDR3 reads CSVDSYGYTF. The CDR3 DNA follows: TGCAGCGTTGACAGCTATGGCTACACCTTC. The chain joins TRBV29-1 to TRBJ1-2; D ambiguous. This CDR3 contains 10 residues. The germline V gene has CDR1 SQVTM and CDR2 ANQGSEA. The V gene lost 3 bases and the J gene lost 4 bases, with 3 bases spanning the gap.